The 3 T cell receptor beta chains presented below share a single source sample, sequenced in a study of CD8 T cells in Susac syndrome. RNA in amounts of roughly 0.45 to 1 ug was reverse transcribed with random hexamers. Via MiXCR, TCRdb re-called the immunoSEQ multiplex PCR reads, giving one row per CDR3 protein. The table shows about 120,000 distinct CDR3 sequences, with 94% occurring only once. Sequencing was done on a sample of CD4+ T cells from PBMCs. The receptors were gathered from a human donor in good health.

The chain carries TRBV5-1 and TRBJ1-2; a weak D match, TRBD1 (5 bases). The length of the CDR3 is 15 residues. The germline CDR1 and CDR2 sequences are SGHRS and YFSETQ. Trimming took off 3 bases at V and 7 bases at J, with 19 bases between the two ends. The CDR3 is CASSSDSPPRGGYTF. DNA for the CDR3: TGCGCCAGCAGCTCCGACAGCCCCCCGCGGGGTGGCTACACCTTC. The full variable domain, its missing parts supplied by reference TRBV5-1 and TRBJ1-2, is KAGVTQTPRYLIKTRGQQVTLSCSPISGHRSVSWYQQTPGQGLQFLFEYFSETQRNKGNFPGRFSGRQFSNSRSEMNVSTLELGDSALYLCASSSDSPPRGGYTFGSGTRLTVV.

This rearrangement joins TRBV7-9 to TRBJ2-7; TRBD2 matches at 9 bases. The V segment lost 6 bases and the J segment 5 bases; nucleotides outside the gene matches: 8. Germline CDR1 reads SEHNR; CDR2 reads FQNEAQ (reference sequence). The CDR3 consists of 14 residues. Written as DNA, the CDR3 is TGTGCCAGCAGTGCTAGCGGGACCCCAGACGAGCAGTACTTC. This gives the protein CASSASGTPDEQYF.

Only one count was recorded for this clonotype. CDR3 DNA: TGTGCCAGCAGCTTAAGGGCATTAACTGACGAGCAGTACTTC. Its protein product is CASSLRALTDEQYF. The V gene is TRBV7-8, the J gene TRBJ2-7; the D is unclear. V lost 2 bases to trimming and J lost 5 bases, with 13 bases between them. Germline values: CDR1 SGHVS, CDR2 FQNEAQ. CDR3 length: 14 amino acids.